This TCR beta chain emerged from a study of T cells in localized non-small cell lung cancer. Regarding this clone: The antigen is unknown.

This CDR3 is 14 amino acids long. Trimming cost V 0 bases and J 0 bases, with 7 bases left between them. Germline CDR1 is SQVTM and CDR2 is ANQGSEA. Sequenced by immunoSEQ multiplex PCR; TCRdb stores in-frame clones only, minus some. The sample carries about 59,000 clones, approximately 90% recorded once. Study results and caveats: Sequencing was limited to one tumor region, leaving the possibility of heterogeneity open. In adjacent lung appeared a median around 59 of the top 100 tumor clones.

This sample comprised peripheral blood, obtained before any cancer treatment. The rearrangement joins TRBV29-1 to TRBJ2-3; D may be TRBD2 (5 bases). The clonotype originates from a man aged 40 to 70 with stage I lung adenocarcinoma. CDR3 residues: CSVEEPGSTDTQYF. CDR3 bases: TGCAGCGTTGAAGAACCGGGAAGCACAGATACGCAGTATTTT.